Sequencing of this T cell receptor beta chain was carried out in a study of sequential checkpoint blockade in melanoma. Study context: Matched biopsies came pretreatment and at week 13 for twenty-two patients. Study-wide results and caveats: T-cell fraction and clonality followed PD-L1 and CD8+ counts, not mutational load. About 30 times likelier clinical benefit followed increased tumor T-cell fraction and clonality.

This clone was observed a few times. Its antigen is not identified. CDR1 and CDR2 from the germline V gene are MNHGY and SAAAGT. Trimming shortened V by 4 bases and J by 4 bases, and 11 bases separated the two germline ends. The CDR3 sequence is 14 residues long. Treatment given: randomized to nivolumab then ipilimumab (arm A) or the reverse (arm B). None of the patients previously received DNA-damaging chemotherapy. Libraries were prepared by immunoSEQ multiplex PCR; TCRdb keeps only in-frame clonotypes and omits some of them. The table records about 3,700 clones, less than 30% of them present only once.

The clonotype comes from a human donor with melanoma. The chain links TRBV6-8 to TRBJ1-5; D is undetermined. Material: tumor tissue (inferred from file names), obtained from a patient given nivolumab and ipilimumab in sequence. In nucleotides, the CDR3 is TGTGCCAGCAGTTCTAATACAGAAAATCAGCCCCAGCATTTT. Protein product: CASSSNTENQPQHF.